One and the same sample provided the 31 T cell receptor beta chains below, sequenced in a study of T cells in Graves' hyperthyroidism and ophthalmopathy. Amplification of TCR beta CDR3 regions used RNA as the template. The HTBI primer set served for first-round RT-PCR of the TCR CDR3. TCRdb called the multiplex PCR reads again in MiXCR, with one record for every CDR3 protein. Among roughly 600,000 distinct CDR3 sequences, 13% to 15% were seen once, and the ten largest hold around 12%. The material sequenced was blood. The receptors shown here come from a woman aged 45-65 years with Graves' ophthalmopathy.

The chain is built from TRBV6-2 or TRBV6-3 and TRBJ2-7; D uncertain. V gave up 2 bases and J gave up 5 bases, with 13 bases separating them. CDR1 and CDR2 (germline): MNHEY, SVGEGT. This CDR3 region has 14 residues. The CDR3 loop is CASSYAPIGNEQYF. The CDR3, as DNA: TGTGCCAGCAGTTACGCCCCTATTGGGAACGAGCAGTACTTC.

At least ten counts were recorded for this clonotype. The chain combines TRBV28 with TRBJ1-2; D uncertain. V was cut by 6 bases and J by 6 bases, with 17 bases left in between. Looked up from germline, CDR1 is MDHEN and CDR2 is SYDVKM. CDR3 size: 14 residues. CDR3 nucleotide sequence: TGTGCCAGCAGGGTCGGGGTAAAAGGGAATGGCTACACCTTC. Its protein is CASRVGVKGNGYTF.

The V gene is TRBV27, the J gene TRBJ1-1; TRBD1 matches at 7 bases. Trimming at V came to 2 bases and at J to 5 bases, leaving 5 bases not matched to a gene. Germline loops: CDR1 MNHEY, CDR2 SMNVEV (reference sequence). The CDR3 has 14 amino acids. CDR3 protein: CASSLVQGWTEAFF. The CDR3 coding sequence is TGTGCCAGCAGTTTAGTACAGGGGTGGACTGAAGCTTTCTTT.

This clonotype was seen repeatedly, ten times or more. V usage is TRBV12-3 or TRBV12-4 and J usage is TRBJ1-1; D remains unclear. Trimming pared 5 bases from V and 8 bases from J, leaving 12 bases between. The CDR3 consists of 12 residues. CDR3 residues: CASSTIYDEAFF. The CDR3 DNA sequence: TGTGCCAGCAGTACCATTTATGACGAAGCTTTCTTT.

The table lists this clonotype with a count of one. The CDR3 protein is CASSSLGGQGRNEKLFF. The CDR3 nucleotides are TGTGCCAGCAGCTCCCTCGGGGGGCAGGGGAGAAATGAAAAACTGTTTTTT. This rearrangement joins TRBV4-2 to TRBJ1-4, with D possibly being TRBD1 (6 bases). This CDR3 region has 17 residues. V was clipped by 5 bases and J by 5 bases, with 21 bases between them. Germline-derived CDR1 and CDR2 are LGHNA and YNFKEQ.

This clonotype was found many times. This chain connects TRBV20-1 to TRBJ2-1; D gene uncertain. Trimming removed 6 bases at V and 8 bases at J, with 17 bases between. The CDR3 sequence is 13 residues long. Germline V gene lookup returns CDR1 DFQATT and CDR2 SNEGSKA (reference sequence). Here the CDR3 DNA reads TGCAGTGCCACAAAAGCCGTTGGAGATGAGCAGTTCTTC. Its protein product is CSATKAVGDEQFF.

This clonotype was seen ten or more times. CDR3 nucleotides: TGTGCCAGCAGTGCTAGCAGGCAGGCAGACGGTACGCAGTATTTT. Amino acids: CASSASRQADGTQYF. V gene TRBV12-3 or TRBV12-4 combines with J gene TRBJ2-3; D possibly corresponds to TRBD2 (5 bases). The CDR3 extends over 15 amino acids. V lost 5 bases, J lost 8 bases, and 20 bases lay in between.

This clonotype was seen many times. V and J are TRBV7-3 and TRBJ1-1; no firm D call. The CDR3 loop spans 14 amino acids. Germline V gives CDR1 SGHTA, CDR2 FQGTGA. V lost 1 base and J lost 0, with 6 bases in between. CDR3 sequence: CASSLIGMNTEAFF. The CDR3 DNA sequence: TGTGCCAGCAGCTTAATAGGGATGAACACTGAAGCTTTCTTT.

In this sample, this clonotype turned up many times. V usage is TRBV14 and J usage is TRBJ2-1; 7 bases map to TRBD2. Trimming removed 3 bases from V and 0 bases from J; junction bases left unmatched: 5. The CDR3 sequence is 16 residues long. Germline-derived CDR1 and CDR2 are SGHDN and FVKESK. The CDR3 sequence: CASSHPGGSSYNEQFF. The CDR3, as DNA: TGTGCCAGCAGCCACCCGGGGGGTAGCTCCTACAATGAGCAGTTCTTC.

This clonotype showed up many times. This chain connects TRBV30 to TRBJ2-1, with D possibly TRBD2 on 6 matching bases. The CDR3 spans 14 residues. V was cut by 4 bases and J by 4 bases, with 14 bases left in between. In germline, CDR1 is GTSNPN, CDR2 SVGIG (reference sequence). CDR3 in amino acids: CAWKVGRRYNEQFF. CDR3 DNA: TGTGCCTGGAAGGTCGGGAGAAGGTACAATGAGCAGTTCTTC.

This clonotype came up once. This could be a read error, since a much larger clone is one nucleotide away. This CDR3 reads CSALDRVQRETQYF. CDR3 sequence (DNA): TGCAGTGCGCTAGACAGGGTACAACGAGAGACCCAGTACTTC. The chain recombines TRBV20-1 with TRBJ2-5; 7 bases are a match to TRBD1. This CDR3 is built from 14 residues. J lost 4 bases, V lost 6 bases, and 11 bases had no gene match. CDR1 and CDR2 from the germline V gene are DFQATT and SNEGSKA (reference sequence).

V and J are TRBV28 and TRBJ1-5; no definite D call. Germline CDR1 MDHEN, CDR2 SYDVKM. The CDR3 length is 16 residues. V lost 5 bases and J 1 base, leaving 15 bases between the germline ends. The CDR3 sequence is CASSILQSLSNQPQHF. CDR3 DNA sequence: TGTGCCAGCAGTATCTTACAGAGCCTCAGCAATCAGCCCCAGCATTTT.

This clonotype has only one observation. The rearrangement links TRBV25-1 to TRBJ2-7, with TRBD1 matching 10 bases. CDR1 and CDR2 (germline): MGHDK, SYGVNS. The CDR3 covers 15 residues. The V and J ends lost 1 base and 7 bases, in that order; junction bases with no gene match: 7. CDR3 residues: CASSEFGTGVREQYV. Here the CDR3 DNA reads TGTGCCAGCAGTGAATTTGGGACAGGGGTACGGGAGCAGTACGTC.

This clonotype was picked up a small number of times. The V call is TRBV3-1, the J call TRBJ2-2, with 11 bases aligning to TRBD1. The CDR3 has 18 residues. Germline values: CDR1 LGHDT, CDR2 YNNKEL (reference sequence). V was clipped by 3 bases and J by 5 bases; unmatched bases: 11. In DNA form, the CDR3 reads TGTGCCAGCAGCCACCCCGAGGGACAGGGGGTGGAGACCGGGGAGCTGTTTTTT. The encoded protein is CASSHPEGQGVETGELFF.

This clonotype was seen repeatedly, ten times or more. The rearrangement uses TRBV15 and TRBJ2-3; 11 bases match TRBD2. The CDR3 is made up of 18 amino acids. V was clipped by 1 base and J by 0 bases; unmatched bases: 6. Germline V lookup: CDR1 LNHNV, CDR2 YYDKDF (reference sequence). CDR3 amino acids: CATSRGTRTSGSTDTQYF. The CDR3 coding sequence is TGTGCCACCAGCAGAGGTACCCGGACTAGCGGGAGCACAGATACGCAGTATTTT.

V gene TRBV28 combines with J gene TRBJ2-1, with 7 bases matching TRBD2. This CDR3 spans 15 amino acids. Losses at the gene ends were 11 bases for V and 2 bases for J; bases not matched to a gene: 12. The germline V gene has CDR1 MDHEN and CDR2 SYDVKM. The CDR3 here is CAESREGEPYNEQFF. CDR3 DNA sequence: TGTGCCGAGTCGAGGGAGGGAGAGCCCTACAATGAGCAGTTCTTC. The entire variable domain, with the rest obtained from reference TRBV28 and TRBJ2-1, is as follows: DVKVTQSSRYLVKRTGEKVFLECVQDMDHENMFWYRQDPGLGLRLIYFSYDVKMKEKGDIPEGYSVSREKKERFSLILESASTNQTSMYLCAESREGEPYNEQFFGPGTRLTVL.

This clonotype was recorded at least ten times. The J gene is TRBJ2-3, the V gene TRBV3-1, with TRBD2 matching 10 bases. The CDR3 extends over 15 amino acids. CDR1 is LGHDT, CDR2 YNNKEL, per germline (reference sequence). V gave up 2 bases and J gave up 11 bases; unmatched junction bases: 10. CDR3 residues: CASSQIPSGSVEQYF. CDR3 coding DNA: TGTGCCAGCAGCCAAATTCCTAGCGGGAGTGTCGAGCAGTATTTT.

This clonotype was observed many times. The rearrangement joins TRBV14 to TRBJ2-5, with 10 bases that match TRBD2. The CDR3 sequence is 16 residues long. Unmatched junction bases numbered 9, after V lost 3 bases and J lost 5 bases. Per the germline V gene, CDR1 is SGHDN and CDR2 is FVKESK. The CDR3 loop is CASSHWTSGAGETQYF. CDR3 nucleotides: TGTGCCAGCAGCCATTGGACTAGCGGAGCTGGGGAGACCCAGTACTTC. Filled out from reference TRBV14 and TRBJ2-5, the complete variable domain reads EAGVTQFPSHSVIEKGQTVTLRCDPISGHDNLYWYRRVMGKEIKFLLHFVKESKQDESGMPNNRFLAERTGGTYSTLKVQPAELEDSGVYFCASSHWTSGAGETQYFGPGTRLLVL.

This clonotype was observed a few times. The chain recombines TRBV7-6 with TRBJ1-5; the match to TRBD1 covers 9 bases. The CDR3 consists of 14 residues. Germline values: CDR1 SGHVS, CDR2 FNYEAQ. J was trimmed by 6 bases and V by 5 bases; bases with no gene match: 5. The CDR3 is CASSPQGAGQPQHF. CDR3 DNA: TGTGCCAGCAGCCCACAGGGGGCTGGTCAGCCCCAGCATTTT.

This clonotype was counted ten times or more. The chain combines TRBV7-9 with TRBJ1-2; D not certain. Germline-derived CDR1 and CDR2 are SEHNR and FQNEAQ (reference sequence). Trimming shortened V by 0 bases and J by 4 bases, and 15 bases separated the two germline ends. There are 16 residues in the CDR3. The CDR3 loop is CASSLASGPTPYGYTF. The CDR3 DNA reads as TGTGCCAGCAGCTTAGCATCGGGCCCGACCCCCTATGGCTACACCTTC.

This clonotype was seen ten or more times. The gene calls are TRBV27 and TRBJ1-2; a weak D match, TRBD1 (5 bases). Germline V gene sequence: CDR1 MNHEY, CDR2 SMNVEV (reference sequence). V was shortened by 4 bases and J by 1 base, with 10 bases between the two germline ends. The CDR3 consists of 14 residues. The chain's CDR3 is CASSWGRGNYGYTF. CDR3 in DNA: TGTGCCAGCAGTTGGGGGAGGGGTAACTATGGCTACACCTTC.

This clonotype has a count of ten or more. The chain's CDR3 is CASSLRLAGTGELFF. The CDR3 coding sequence is TGTGCCAGCAGTTTAAGGCTAGCGGGCACCGGGGAGCTGTTTTTT. The chain couples TRBV12-3 or TRBV12-4 to TRBJ2-2; 8 nucleotides agree with TRBD2. The V and J ends lost 2 bases and 4 bases, in that order; junction bases with no gene match: 3. The CDR3 runs 15 residues.

This clonotype was found a few times. The gene calls are TRBV7-6 and TRBJ2-1; the D is unclear. This CDR3 has 13 amino acids. Trimming took off 0 bases at V and 6 bases at J, with 6 bases between the two ends. Germline assignment: CDR1 SGHVS and CDR2 FNYEAQ. Written as DNA, the CDR3 is TGTGCCAGCAGCTTAGCAGGGTTCAATGAGCAGTTCTTC. Amino acids: CASSLAGFNEQFF.

The chain joins TRBV19 to TRBJ2-1; D possibly corresponds to TRBD2 (6 bases). V shed 3 bases and J shed 5 bases, with 14 bases lying between them. Germline values: CDR1 LNHDA, CDR2 SQIVND (reference sequence). The CDR3 sequence is 15 residues long. In nucleotides, the CDR3 is TGTGCCAGTAGTATTGAGGAGGGGAAGCACAATGAGCAGTTCTTC. The encoded protein is CASSIEEGKHNEQFF.

This clonotype was seen a few times. The genes are TRBV12-3 or TRBV12-4 and TRBJ2-7; D not resolved. The CDR3 has 15 residues. The V end lost 6 bases, the J end lost 3 bases, and 18 bases lay between the germline ends. The CDR3 bases are TGTGCCAGCAGCACCCCGGCGGCCTTGGGCTACGAGCAGTACTTC. Translated: CASSTPAALGYEQYF.

This clonotype has a count of ten or more. This sequence joins TRBV7-8 and TRBJ1-1; a weak D match, TRBD1 (6 bases). There are 15 residues in the CDR3. Germline CDR1 reads SGHVS; CDR2 reads FQNEAQ. V lost 8 bases, J lost 4 bases, and 20 bases lay in between. Written as DNA, the CDR3 is TGTGCCAGCTCTCGGACAGTTCCCTTGGGCACTGAAGCTTTCTTT. It is translated as CASSRTVPLGTEAFF.

This clonotype was recorded at least ten times. This chain uses TRBV18 with TRBJ2-1; 10 bases match TRBD2. CDR3 length: 14 amino acids. The junction had 10 bases not matched to a gene; V was cut back by 5 bases and J by 12 bases. From germline, CDR1 is KGHSH and CDR2 LQKENI. In DNA form, the CDR3 reads TGTGCCAGCTCAAGCAGCGGGAGGGATTCGAGGCAGTTCTTC. This gives the protein CASSSSGRDSRQFF.

This clonotype was detected a few times. The chain has TRBV28 and TRBJ1-2; D perhaps matches TRBD1 (6 bases). The CDR3 covers 13 residues. Trimming cost V 2 bases and J 8 bases, with 12 bases left between them. CDR1 is MDHEN, CDR2 SYDVKM, per germline. CDR3 in amino acids: CASSLPSGEGYTF. CDR3 nucleotide sequence: TGTGCCAGCAGTTTACCTTCAGGGGAGGGCTACACCTTC.

This clonotype was seen repeatedly, ten times or more. The V and J genes are TRBV27 and TRBJ2-1, with 9 bases matching TRBD1. The CDR3 totals 15 residues. The germline V gene has CDR1 MNHEY and CDR2 SMNVEV (reference sequence). Losses at the gene ends were 4 bases for V and 7 bases for J; bases not matched to a gene: 8. The CDR3 nucleotides read TGTGCCAGCAGTTCGACAGGGGGAACTGTAAATGAGCAGTTCTTC. Encoded protein: CASSSTGGTVNEQFF.

This clonotype was counted at least ten times. Germline is not matched at one junction end, which may reflect a read error. The CDR3 loop reads CASSLGTANTGELFF. In DNA, the CDR3 is TGTGCCAGCAGCTTAGGGACAGCGAACACCGGGGAGCTGTTTTTT. The V gene is TRBV5-1, the J gene TRBJ2-2; 7 bases are a match to TRBD1. This CDR3 is built from 15 residues. Germline V CDR1 and CDR2: SGHRS, YFSETQ.

The chain recombines TRBV12-5 with TRBJ2-1; maybe TRBD2 (5 bases). The CDR3 consists of 16 residues. CDR1 LGHNT and CDR2 FRNRAP come from the germline V gene. V lost 0 bases and J 4 bases, leaving 13 bases between the germline ends. The CDR3 loop reads CASGLVHLDSYNEQFF. The CDR3 coding sequence is TGTGCTAGTGGTTTGGTACACTTGGACTCTTACAATGAGCAGTTCTTC.